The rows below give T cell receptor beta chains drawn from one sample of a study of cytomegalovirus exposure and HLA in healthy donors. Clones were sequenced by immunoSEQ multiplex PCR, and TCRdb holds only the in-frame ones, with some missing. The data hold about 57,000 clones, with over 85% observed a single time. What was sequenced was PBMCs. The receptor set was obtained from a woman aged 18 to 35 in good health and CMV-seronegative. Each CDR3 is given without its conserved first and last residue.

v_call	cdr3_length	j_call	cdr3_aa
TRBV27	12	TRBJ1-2	ASSYGGGRDGYT
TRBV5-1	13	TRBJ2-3	ASSARESGTDTQY
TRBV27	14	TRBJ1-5	ASRLSTRGRSQPQH
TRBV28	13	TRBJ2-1	ASSLLTSGRGEQF
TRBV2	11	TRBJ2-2	ASSGLAFGELF
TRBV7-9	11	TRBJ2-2	ASSYRQSGELF
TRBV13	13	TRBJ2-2	ASSLGSRNTGELF
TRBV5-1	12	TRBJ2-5	ASSPLAGEETQY
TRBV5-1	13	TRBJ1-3	ASSLDRPAGNTIY
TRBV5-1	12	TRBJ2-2	ASSLAVTTGELF
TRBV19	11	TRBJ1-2	ASTEYPNYGYT